This TCR beta chain came from a study of blood T cell repertoires in COVID-19. The CDR3 length is 13 residues. V dropped 6 bases and J dropped 3 bases, with 9 bases sitting between them. Germline CDR1 is MGHRA and CDR2 is YSYEKL. Original processing methods: Estimated nucleated cell counts came from reference gene primer amplification. This table comes from immunoSEQ multiplex PCR, and its TCRdb copy is limited to in-frame clones, with some not included. The D gene and trimming were derived from the DNA, and the V and J assignments and clone size from that table. In the table there are approximately 480,000 clones, 89% of which are singletons.

The sequenced sample consisted of peripheral blood. This receptor was obtained from a man younger than 30 with COVID-19, enrolled during active disease. The rearrangement uses TRBV4-1 and TRBJ1-5, with a tentative D call TRBD1 (6 bases). The CDR3 nucleotides are TGCGCCAGCAGAGGGGGACACAATCAGCCCCAGCATTTT. Translating gives CASRGGHNQPQHF.